The 12 T cell receptor beta chains in this list originate from one sample, sequenced in a study of shared clonotypes between healthy human individuals. Measured with immunoSEQ multiplex PCR; TCRdb has only the in-frame clones, and not every one. The sample shows about 1.5 million clones, 95% to 99% of them seen only once. The sequencing sample was made of naive CD4+ T cells sorted from blood. Subset meaning: CD45RA+ positively selected. Receptor source: a young man in good health.

Concerning this clone itself: This specimen includes other DNA sequences encoding the same CDR3. The V and J genes are TRBV5-1 and TRBJ2-3; no definite D call. Per germline, CDR1 SGHRS and CDR2 YFSETQ. V was clipped by 2 bases and J by 4 bases, with 5 bases between them. The CDR3 has 12 amino acids. The CDR3 nucleotides read TGCGCCAGCAGCTTAGGTGCAGATACGCAGTATTTT. As protein: CASSLGADTQYF.

The chain carries TRBV6-5 and TRBJ1-5, with D maybe TRBD1 (6 bases). Per germline, CDR1 MNHEY and CDR2 SVGAGI. This CDR3 comprises 13 residues. V dropped 4 bases and J dropped 7 bases, with 11 bases sitting between them. CDR3 nucleotide sequence: TGTGCCAGCAGTTCCCAGGGACACCAGCCCCAGCATTTT. This translates into CASSSQGHQPQHF.

The V gene is TRBV11-3, the J gene TRBJ2-1; 12 positions agree with TRBD2. This CDR3 contains 15 residues. J lost 6 bases, V lost 4 bases, and 4 bases had no gene match. Germline loops: CDR1 SGHNT, CDR2 YENEEA. The CDR3 coding sequence is TGTGCCAGCAGCTCGACTAGCGGGAGTCGCAATGAGCAGTTCTTC. This translates into CASSSTSGSRNEQFF.

This chain connects TRBV25-1 to TRBJ2-2, with D perhaps matching TRBD2 (6 bases). This CDR3 comprises 16 residues. V gave up 3 bases and J gave up 1 base, with 12 bases separating them. Germline-derived CDR1 and CDR2 are MGHDK and SYGVNS. The CDR3 protein is CASSDEGLKNTGELFF. The CDR3 DNA is TGTGCCAGCAGTGACGAGGGACTGAAGAACACCGGGGAGCTGTTTTTT.

V is TRBV9 and J is TRBJ2-1, with 14 bases aligning to TRBD2. This CDR3 has 20 residues. J gave up 7 bases and V 0 bases, and 15 bases lay outside the gene matches. The V gene's germline CDR1 is SGDLS and CDR2 YYNGEE. This CDR3 reads CASSVALAKGTSGRGNEQFF. CDR3 nucleotide sequence: TGTGCCAGCAGCGTAGCCTTAGCAAAAGGGACTAGCGGGAGAGGGAATGAGCAGTTCTTC.

The V and J genes are TRBV2 and TRBJ2-3; 12 bases align to TRBD1. Trimming cost V 6 bases and J 7 bases; bases outside gene matches: 8. Germline V gives CDR1 SNHLY, CDR2 FYNNEI. There are 15 residues in the CDR3. CDR3 protein: CASRIGTGGSNTQYF. The CDR3 DNA follows: TGTGCCAGCAGAATTGGGACAGGGGGCTCAAATACGCAGTATTTT.

Here the CDR3 reads CASSARQDYNEQFF. DNA of the CDR3: TGTGCCAGCAGCGCAAGACAGGATTACAATGAGCAGTTCTTC. V is TRBV5-4 and J is TRBJ2-1, with D possibly TRBD1 on 6 matching bases. Per the germline V gene, CDR1 is SGHNT and CDR2 is YYREEE (reference sequence). The CDR3 spans 14 residues. With 4 bases removed from V and 4 bases from J, the gap between germline ends came to 12 bases.

The chain recombines TRBV6-5 with TRBJ2-2; D uncertain. CDR1 MNHEY and CDR2 SVGAGI come from the germline V gene. CDR3 size: 14 residues. Trimming left V 6 bases short and J 0 bases short, with 8 bases between. The CDR3 reads CASSTGTNTGELFF. As DNA, the CDR3 is TGTGCCAGCAGCACTGGGACGAACACCGGGGAGCTGTTTTTT.

The chain has TRBV11-2 and TRBJ2-7, with D perhaps matching TRBD2 (6 bases). Trimming cost V 3 bases and J 1 base, with 13 bases left between them. From germline, CDR1 is SGHAT and CDR2 FQNNGV. This CDR3 contains 15 residues. The CDR3 nucleotides are TGTGCCAGCAGCTTGAGCGGAGGGATGTCCTACGAGCAGTACTTC. Amino acids: CASSLSGGMSYEQYF.

This chain joins TRBV28 and TRBJ2-7; tentative D call: TRBD2 (6 bases). The CDR3 has 13 residues. Per germline, CDR1 MDHEN and CDR2 SYDVKM. Trimming left V 4 bases short and J 5 bases short, with 12 bases between. The DNA of the CDR3 is TGTGCCAGCAGTTCCCCAGGGAGGCACGAGCAGTACTTC. It is translated as CASSSPGRHEQYF. Together with reference TRBV28 and TRBJ2-7, the CDR3 gives the full variable domain: DVKVTQSSRYLVKRTGEKVFLECVQDMDHENMFWYRQDPGLGLRLIYFSYDVKMKEKGDIPEGYSVSREKKERFSLILESASTNQTSMYLCASSSPGRHEQYFGPGTRLTVT.

This chain uses TRBV6-6 with TRBJ2-3, with 11 bases that match TRBD1. V trimming: 2 bases; J trimming: 4 bases; junction bases outside the gene matches: 2. This CDR3 comprises 15 residues. Germline lookup yields CDR1 MNHNY and CDR2 SVGAGI (reference sequence). CDR3 sequence (DNA): TGTGCCAGCAGTTACGGGACAGGGGGTGCAGATACGCAGTATTTT. Protein: CASSYGTGGADTQYF.

This chain links TRBV28 with TRBJ2-1; 7 bases align to TRBD1. The V segment lost 2 bases and the J segment 15 bases; nucleotides outside the gene matches: 7. The CDR3 is 12 amino acids. Germline loops: CDR1 MDHEN, CDR2 SYDVKM. For the CDR3, the DNA is TGTGCCAGCAGTTTAGACAGGGCCCCACTGTTCTTC. Its translation: CASSLDRAPLFF.